The rows below give T cell receptor beta chains drawn from one sample of a study of beta chain features in type 1 diabetes. Using immunoSEQ multiplex PCR, the repertoire was profiled, and TCRdb retains in-frame clones only, with some absent. The table lists over 200,000 clones, approximately 10% of them singletons. Sequenced: naive CD4+ T cells from blood. These receptor sequences come from a man in his thirties or forties with type 1 diabetes. The conserved cysteine and the conserved F or W are not part of the CDR3 here. The listing skips clone size in some rows; elsewhere it reads once, few, many or a size class.

TRBV4-1,NA,TRBJ2-1,ASSQVLAGGRNEQF
TRBV6-1,few,TRBJ2-7,ASSEGTPQQY
TRBV6-5,few,TRBJ2-3,ASSYADGGDTQY
TRBV18,NA,TRBJ1-6,ASSPTGQGQGSPLH
TRBV6-5,NA,TRBJ2-1,ASSYTLGGFYNEQF
TRBV7-2,few,TRBJ2-5,ASTRVAGEEKTQY
TRBV7-2,NA,TRBJ2-1,ASSSRLEQF
TRBV29-1,few,TRBJ1-2,SADSQGSYGYT
TRBV30,NA,TRBJ2-7,AWTTGGIYEQY
TRBV30,few,TRBJ2-3,AWSYGLLSTDTQY
TRBV10-3,few,TRBJ2-5,AISLGQGETQY
TRBV30,few,TRBJ2-3,AWRLAGAKDTQY
TRBV7-3,few,TRBJ2-3,ASSFFVTTSTDTQY
TRBV2,NA,TRBJ1-5,ASNIQGGNQPQH
TRBV7-2,NA,TRBJ2-3,ASSLVRGSTDTQY
TRBV5-1,NA,TRBJ1-1,ASSPTTPEENTEAF
TRBV15,NA,TRBJ2-3,ATSRVLASTQY
TRBV7-6,NA,TRBJ2-4,ASSFKPGTSGGANWIIQY
TRBV7-9,once,TRBJ1-6,ASSLVGTGDSPLH
TRBV7-9,few,TRBJ2-1,ASNAGGINEQF
TRBV9,NA,TRBJ2-3,ASSVARGTDTQY
TRBV5-1,NA,TRBJ2-3,ASTERGRYTDTQY
TRBV15,few,TRBJ2-3,ATSRDRGTDTQY
TRBV7-2,NA,TRBJ2-3,ASRPSGGLSTDTQY
TRBV30,few,TRBJ1-4,AWRRDTTNEKLF
TRBV4-1,NA,TRBJ1-3,ASSQQQGTGNTIY
TRBV29-1,NA,TRBJ1-1,SVEERAQLNTEAF